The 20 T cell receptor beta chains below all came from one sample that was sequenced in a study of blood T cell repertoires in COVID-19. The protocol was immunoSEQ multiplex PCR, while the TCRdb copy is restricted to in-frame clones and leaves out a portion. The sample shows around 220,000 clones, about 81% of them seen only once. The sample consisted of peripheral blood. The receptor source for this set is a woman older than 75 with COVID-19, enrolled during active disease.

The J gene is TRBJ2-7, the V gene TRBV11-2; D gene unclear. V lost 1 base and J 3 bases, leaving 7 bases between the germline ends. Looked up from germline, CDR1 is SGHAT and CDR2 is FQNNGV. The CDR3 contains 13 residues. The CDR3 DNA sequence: TGTGCCAGCAGCTTAGCCGAACACTACGAGCAGTACTTC. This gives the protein CASSLAEHYEQYF.

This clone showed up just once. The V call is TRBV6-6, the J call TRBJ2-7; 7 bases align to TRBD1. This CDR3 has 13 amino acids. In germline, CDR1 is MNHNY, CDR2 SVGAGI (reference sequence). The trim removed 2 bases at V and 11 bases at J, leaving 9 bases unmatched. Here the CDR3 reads CASSYEGAYVKYF. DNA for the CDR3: TGTGCCAGCAGTTACGAGGGGGCCTACGTAAAGTACTTC.

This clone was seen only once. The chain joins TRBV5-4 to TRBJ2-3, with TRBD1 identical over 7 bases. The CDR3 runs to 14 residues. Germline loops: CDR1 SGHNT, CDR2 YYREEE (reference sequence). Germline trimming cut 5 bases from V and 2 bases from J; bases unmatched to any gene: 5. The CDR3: CASSQKGATDTQYF. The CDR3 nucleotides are TGTGCCAGCAGTCAAAAGGGGGCCACAGATACGCAGTATTTT.

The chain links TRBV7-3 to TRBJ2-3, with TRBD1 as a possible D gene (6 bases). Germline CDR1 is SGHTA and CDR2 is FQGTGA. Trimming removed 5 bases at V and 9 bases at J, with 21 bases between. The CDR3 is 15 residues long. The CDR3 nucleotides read TGTGCCAGCAGCCGACAGCCGGGTGAGCAGGGGACGCAGTATTTT. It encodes CASSRQPGEQGTQYF.

For the CDR3, the DNA is TGTGCCAGCAGCCAAGGGTCAGGGGGCCCGGAGCTAGGCAGCGGATACCAAGAGACCCAGTACTTC. Amino acid sequence: CASSQGSGGPELGSGYQETQYF. This chain links TRBV3-1 (or the pseudogene TRBV3-2) with TRBJ2-5; 8 positions match TRBD1. The V gene end was trimmed by 1 base and the J gene end by 0 bases; junction bases not matched to a gene: 22. The CDR3 is 22 amino acids. Germline CDR1 reads LGHDT; CDR2 reads YNNKEL (reference sequence).

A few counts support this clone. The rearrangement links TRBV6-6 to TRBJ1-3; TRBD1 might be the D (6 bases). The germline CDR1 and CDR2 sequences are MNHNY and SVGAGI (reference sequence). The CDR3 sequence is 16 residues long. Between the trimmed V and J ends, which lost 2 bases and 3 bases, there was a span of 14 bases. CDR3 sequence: CASSYPQGQFGNTIYF. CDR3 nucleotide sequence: TGTGCCAGCAGTTACCCCCAGGGACAATTTGGAAACACCATATATTTT.

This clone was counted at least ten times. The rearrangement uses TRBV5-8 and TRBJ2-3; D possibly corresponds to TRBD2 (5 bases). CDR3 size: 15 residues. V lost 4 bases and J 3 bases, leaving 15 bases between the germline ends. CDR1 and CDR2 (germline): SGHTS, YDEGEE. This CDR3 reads CASSRGQSVTDTQYF. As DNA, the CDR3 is TGTGCCAGCAGCCGAGGGCAGTCGGTAACAGATACGCAGTATTTT.

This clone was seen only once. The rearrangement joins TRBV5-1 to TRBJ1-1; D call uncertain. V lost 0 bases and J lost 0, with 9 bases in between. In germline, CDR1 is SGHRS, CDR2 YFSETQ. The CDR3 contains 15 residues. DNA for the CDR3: TGCGCCAGCAGCTTGGAGAATCGGGTGAACACTGAAGCTTTCTTT. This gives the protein CASSLENRVNTEAFF.

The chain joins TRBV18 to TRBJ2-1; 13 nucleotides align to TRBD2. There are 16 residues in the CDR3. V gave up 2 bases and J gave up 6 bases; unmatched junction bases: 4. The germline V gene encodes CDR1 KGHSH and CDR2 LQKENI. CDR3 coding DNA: TGTGCCAGCTCACCAATTAGGACTAGCGGGAGCAATGAGCAGTTCTTC. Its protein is CASSPIRTSGSNEQFF.

The CDR3: CASSLGQLVLGGNTIYF. DNA of the CDR3: TGTGCCAGCAGCTTGGGCCAGCTAGTATTGGGTGGAAACACCATATATTTT. The chain combines TRBV5-8 with TRBJ1-3, with unresolved D. The CDR3 runs to 17 residues. Germline-derived CDR1 and CDR2 are SGHTS and YDEGEE. V was clipped by 0 bases and J by 3 bases, with 16 bases between them.

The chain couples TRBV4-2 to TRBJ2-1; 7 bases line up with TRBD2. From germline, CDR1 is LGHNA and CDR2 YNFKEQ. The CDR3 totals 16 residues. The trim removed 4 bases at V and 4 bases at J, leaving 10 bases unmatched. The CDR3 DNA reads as TGTGCCAGCAGCCGGATGGGAGGGCTCGATTACAATGAGCAGTTCTTC. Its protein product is CASSRMGGLDYNEQFF.

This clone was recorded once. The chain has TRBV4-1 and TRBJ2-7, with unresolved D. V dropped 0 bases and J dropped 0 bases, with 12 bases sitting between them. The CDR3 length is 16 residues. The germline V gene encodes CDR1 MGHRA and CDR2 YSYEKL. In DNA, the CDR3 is TGCGCCAGCAGCCAAGAGGCGACTGCCCGCTCCTACGAGCAGTACTTC. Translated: CASSQEATARSYEQYF.

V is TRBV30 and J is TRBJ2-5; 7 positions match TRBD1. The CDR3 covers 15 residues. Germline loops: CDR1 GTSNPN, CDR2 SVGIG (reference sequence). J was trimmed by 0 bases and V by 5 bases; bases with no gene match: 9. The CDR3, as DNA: TGTGCCTGGTCGCTCGGGGACAGAGACCAAGAGACCCAGTACTTC. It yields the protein CAWSLGDRDQETQYF.

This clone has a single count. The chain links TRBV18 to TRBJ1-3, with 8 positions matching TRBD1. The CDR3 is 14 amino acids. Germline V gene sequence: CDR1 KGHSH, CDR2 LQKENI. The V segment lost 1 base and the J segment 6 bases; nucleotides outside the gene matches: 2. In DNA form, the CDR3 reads TGTGCCAGCTCACCACGACAGGGGCCAAACACCATATATTTT. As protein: CASSPRQGPNTIYF.

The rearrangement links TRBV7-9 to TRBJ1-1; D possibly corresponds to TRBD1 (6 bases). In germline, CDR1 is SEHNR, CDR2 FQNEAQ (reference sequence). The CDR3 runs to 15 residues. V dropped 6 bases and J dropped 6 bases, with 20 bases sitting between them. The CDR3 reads CASRSSGGAGAEAFF. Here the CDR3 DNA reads TGTGCCAGCAGATCAAGCGGGGGCGCGGGCGCTGAAGCTTTCTTT. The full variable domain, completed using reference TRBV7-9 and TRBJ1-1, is DTGVSQNPRHKITKRGQNVTFRCDPISEHNRLYWYRQTLGQGPEFLTYFQNEAQLEKSRLLSDRFSAERPKGSFSTLEIQRTEQGDSAMYLCASRSSGGAGAEAFFGQGTRLTVV.

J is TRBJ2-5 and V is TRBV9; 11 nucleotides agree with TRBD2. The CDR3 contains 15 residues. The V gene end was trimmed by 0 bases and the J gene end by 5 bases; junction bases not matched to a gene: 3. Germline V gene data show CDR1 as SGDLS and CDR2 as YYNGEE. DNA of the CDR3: TGTGCCAGCAGCGTAGACCTAGCGGGAGGTGAGACCCAGTACTTC. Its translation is CASSVDLAGGETQYF.

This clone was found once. The CDR3 reads CASSPQSASNEKLFF. In DNA, the CDR3 is TGTGCCAGCAGCCCACAGTCGGCCTCTAATGAAAAACTGTTTTTT. The genes are TRBV14 and TRBJ1-4; no clear D gene. The CDR3 runs to 15 residues. CDR1 SGHDN and CDR2 FVKESK come from the germline V gene. Trimming shortened V by 4 bases and J by 3 bases, and 12 bases separated the two germline ends.

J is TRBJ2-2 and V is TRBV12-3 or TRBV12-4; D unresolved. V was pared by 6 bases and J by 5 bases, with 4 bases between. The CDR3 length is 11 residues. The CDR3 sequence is CASRRTGELFF. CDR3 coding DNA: TGTGCCAGCAGGCGAACCGGGGAGCTGTTTTTT.

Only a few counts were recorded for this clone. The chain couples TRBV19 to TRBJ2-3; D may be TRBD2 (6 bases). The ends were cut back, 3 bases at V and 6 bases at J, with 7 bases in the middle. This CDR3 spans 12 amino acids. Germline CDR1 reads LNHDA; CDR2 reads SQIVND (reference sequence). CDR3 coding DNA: TGTGCCAGTAGTATTGGGGGGGATACGCAGTATTTT. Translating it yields CASSIGGDTQYF. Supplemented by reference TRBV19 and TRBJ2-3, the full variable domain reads DGGITQSPKYLFRKEGQNVTLSCEQNLNHDAMYWYRQDPGQGLRLIYYSQIVNDFQKGDIAEGYSVSREKKESFPLTVTSAQKNPTAFYLCASSIGGDTQYFGPGTRLTVL.

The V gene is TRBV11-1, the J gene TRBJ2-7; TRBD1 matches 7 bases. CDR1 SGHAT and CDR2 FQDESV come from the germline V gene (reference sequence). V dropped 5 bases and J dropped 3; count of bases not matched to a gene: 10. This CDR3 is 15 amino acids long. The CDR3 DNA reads TGTGCCAGCAGCCCAAGGGGGCTCCGTATCTACGAGCAGTACTTC. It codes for CASSPRGLRIYEQYF.